These 13 T cell receptor beta chains originate from one sample sequenced in a study of T cell repertoires in cytomegalovirus infection (dated by TCRdb to between 2018 and 2021). Interpreted using the paper, the treatment or condition label stands for: in vitro stimulation with specific CMV peptide epitopes to enrich CMV-specific T cells. The instrument was an Illumina HiSeq 1500. TCRdb reprocessing: public reads trimmed at Q25 with fastp, clones called with MiXCR, in-frame beta chains kept. One record per CDR3 amino acid sequence lists the most common genes and DNA. The sample includes roughly 920,000 distinct CDR3 sequences, with 31% observed a single time. Clones ranked in the top ten supply roughly 13% of the sample. These receptors are not linked to any known antigen. This material consisted of cultured CD8+ T cells from PBMCs, taken from culture after CMV antigen stimulation. All receptors come from a human donor in good health (CMV status not recorded). Some clones in this sample may be carry-over from other donors' samples.

About this clonotype itself: A much larger clonotype is one base distant, so this may be a read error. The chain recombines TRBV10-3 with TRBJ2-2, with D unclear. There are 15 residues in the CDR3. The germline V gene has CDR1 ENHRY and CDR2 SYGVKD. Trimming cost V 0 bases and J 9 bases, with 14 bases left between them. CDR3 DNA: TGTGCCATCAGTGAGTCGAATGGGTTCGCCAGGGAGCTGTTTTTT. Its translation is CAISESNGFARELFF.

The V and J genes are TRBV4-1 and TRBJ1-2, with a tentative D call TRBD1 (5 bases). Germline CDR1 and CDR2: MGHRA and YSYEKL. The V end lost 0 bases, the J end lost 8 bases, and 13 bases lay between the germline ends. This CDR3 is 14 amino acids long. CDR3 bases: TGCGCCAGCAGCCAAGAAAGGGGCGCGATCGGCTACACCTTC. Translating gives CASSQERGAIGYTF.

There are a few counts of this clonotype. The gene calls are TRBV11-3 and TRBJ2-1; 8 bases agree with TRBD1. The V gene's germline CDR1 is SGHNT and CDR2 YENEEA. This CDR3 region has 17 residues. V lost 0 bases to trimming and J lost 3 bases; unmatched junction nucleotides: 7. CDR3 in amino acids: CASSLEGRGQIYNEQFF. The CDR3 DNA is TGTGCCAGCAGCTTAGAAGGCAGGGGGCAAATCTACAATGAGCAGTTCTTC.

This clonotype was counted a single time. The chain recombines TRBV4-1 with TRBJ2-2; tentative D call: TRBD2 (7 bases). V was cut by 6 bases and J by 4 bases, with 21 bases left in between. The germline V gene has CDR1 MGHRA and CDR2 YSYEKL. The CDR3 contains 17 residues. The CDR3 reads CASRLSGGAVSTGELFF. As DNA, the CDR3 is TGCGCCAGCAGACTAAGTGGGGGGGCCGTGAGCACCGGGGAGCTGTTTTTT.

This clonotype was recorded a few times. The rearrangement joins TRBV6-6 to TRBJ2-7; 10 positions match TRBD2. The germline gives CDR1 MNHNY, CDR2 SVGAGI (reference sequence). After removal of 5 bases from V and 9 bases from J, the junction contained 13 bases not matched to a gene. This CDR3 is 15 amino acids long. CDR3 DNA: TGTGCCAGCAGTACCCGACTAGCGGGTACCCGGGTGCAGTACGTC. This codes for CASSTRLAGTRVQYV.

This rearrangement joins TRBV20-1 to TRBJ1-3; D might be TRBD1 (6 bases). V lost 0 bases and J 3 bases, leaving 15 bases between the germline ends. The CDR3 contains 16 residues. Germline-derived CDR1 and CDR2 are DFQATT and SNEGSKA (reference sequence). CDR3 nucleotide sequence: TGCAGTGCTAGAGATATGCAGGGGAGGTATGGAAACACCATATATTTT. This codes for CSARDMQGRYGNTIYF.

As to this clonotype: A junction end diverges from the germline sequence, so it may reflect a read error. The chain combines TRBV20-1 with TRBJ2-7; 9 bases are shared with TRBD1. Germline values: CDR1 DFQATT, CDR2 SNEGSKA (reference sequence). The CDR3 runs 16 residues. CDR3 DNA: TGCAGTGCGAGAGGGACAGGGAAGCAAGGCTCCTACGAGCAGTACTTC. Its protein product is CSARGTGKQGSYEQYF.

This chain uses TRBV20-1 with TRBJ2-2; D gene ambiguous. The length of the CDR3 is 17 residues. V lost 1 base and J lost 0, with 15 bases in between. CDR1 is DFQATT and CDR2 is SNEGSKA in the germline V gene (reference sequence). The CDR3 coding sequence is TGCAGTGCTAGAGTGGGCTGGACGGCTGCGAACACCGGGGAGCTGTTTTTT. As protein: CSARVGWTAANTGELFF.

The sample holds a few counts of this clonotype. The chain carries TRBV9 and TRBJ2-1; TRBD2 matches 8 bases. Germline CDR1 and CDR2: SGDLS and YYNGEE. V dropped 3 bases and J dropped 6; count of bases not matched to a gene: 5. This CDR3 contains 14 residues. The chain's CDR3 is CASSEAGVFNEQFF. The CDR3 region has the DNA TGTGCCAGCAGCGAAGCGGGGGTCTTCAATGAGCAGTTCTTC.

As to this clonotype: A much larger clone is a single base away; this may be a read error. The chain carries TRBV7-2 and TRBJ1-3, with a possible D match to TRBD1 (5 bases). This CDR3 comprises 15 residues. Looked up from germline, CDR1 is SGHTA and CDR2 is FQGNSA. The DNA of the CDR3 is TGTGCCAGCAGCCAACAGGTTAACTCTGGAAACACCATGTATTTT. Its translation is CASSQQVNSGNTMYF.

This clonotype has a handful of counts. The rearrangement joins TRBV4-3 to TRBJ1-6; TRBD1 might be the D (5 bases). With 1 base removed from V and 11 bases from J, the gap between germline ends came to 15 bases. Germline V gene sequence: CDR1 LGHNA, CDR2 YSLEER. There are 15 residues in the CDR3. This chain's CDR3 is CASSQGRGKLTPLHF. The CDR3 nucleotides read TGCGCCAGCAGCCAAGGGCGGGGGAAGTTGACACCCCTCCACTTT.

This clonotype was counted at least ten times. The chain joins TRBV6-5 to TRBJ2-1; 9 positions agree with TRBD2. The CDR3 runs 14 residues. V gave up 5 bases and J gave up 9 bases; unmatched junction bases: 8. Germline V lookup: CDR1 MNHEY, CDR2 SVGAGI. The CDR3, as DNA: TGTGCCAGCAGTGGTGGCGGGGGGGCAGGTGAGCAGTTCTTC. Translation: CASSGGGGAGEQFF.

This clonotype was seen at least ten times. The V and J genes are TRBV7-9 and TRBJ1-1, with D hard to call. Germline V gene data show CDR1 as SEHNR and CDR2 as FQNEAQ (reference sequence). There are 14 residues in the CDR3. Trimming stripped 0 bases from V and 4 bases from J, with 9 bases between. CDR3 region: CASSLAGYGTEAFF. CDR3 DNA sequence: TGTGCCAGCAGCTTAGCAGGGTACGGCACTGAAGCTTTCTTT.